The rows below give T cell receptor beta chains drawn from one sample of a study of T-cell memory formation after mild COVID-19. TCRdb used MiXCR to reprocess the 5' RACE reads, holding one entry per CDR3 protein. The profile shows 250,000 to 350,000 distinct CDR3 sequences, approximately 15% of them singletons. The source material was PBMCs or a T cell subset sorted from them (not recorded which). Source of these receptors: a young man who had mild COVID-19 (a few samples of this study predate the infection). Cell type and time point are not known. The CDR3 runs from the conserved cysteine through the conserved F or W. Each record gives: D gene, clone size, V gene, J gene, CDR3 protein, CDR3 DNA. A D gene is named only where the DNA matches it firmly. Part of the rows lack a size; the others show once, few, many or a class for expanded clones.

>-|-|TRBV7-9|TRBJ2-3
CASSFPGRDTQYF
TGTGCCAGCAGCTTCCCAGGGAGGGATACGCAGTATTTT
>-|few|TRBV7-2|TRBJ1-1
CASSLVPGRRTNTEAFF
TGTGCCAGCAGCTTAGTTCCGGGGCGCCGAACGAACACTGAAGCTTTCTTT
>-|-|TRBV6-2/TRBV6-3|TRBJ1-2
CASSQGSGANYGYTF
TGTGCCAGCAGCCAAGGATCGGGAGCTAACTATGGCTACACCTTC
>TRBD1|-|TRBV12-3/TRBV12-4|TRBJ1-6
CASRDREVRNSPLHF
TGTGCCAGCCGGGACAGGGAGGTGAGGAATTCACCCCTCCACTTT
>TRBD2|-|TRBV7-6|TRBJ2-3
CASSRGWGGIPDTQYF
TGTGCCAGCAGCCGAGGTTGGGGGGGGATACCAGATACGCAGTATTTT
>-|-|TRBV25-1|TRBJ1-2
CASSDRVGWIGYTF
TGTGCCAGCAGTGACCGGGTGGGTTGGATTGGCTACACCTTC
>-|few|TRBV11-2|TRBJ2-1
CASREAGYNEQFF
TGTGCCAGCAGGGAGGCGGGCTACAATGAGCAGTTCTTC
>TRBD2|few|TRBV12-3/TRBV12-4|TRBJ2-2
CASSYTSGGYTGELFF
TGTGCCAGCAGTTATACTAGCGGGGGGTATACCGGGGAGCTGTTTTTT
>-|few|TRBV2|TRBJ1-6
CASGSGSSYNSPLHF
TGTGCCAGCGGCTCTGGAAGCTCCTATAATTCACCCCTCCACTTT
>TRBD1|-|TRBV7-6|TRBJ2-7
CARFPACMGQGVCEQYF
TGTGCCAGGTTCCCCGCTTGTATGGGACAGGGGGTTTGCGAGCAGTACTTC
>TRBD1|-|TRBV6-2/TRBV6-3|TRBJ2-1
CASSTRQGRVGEQFF
TGTGCCAGCAGTACCCGACAGGGAAGGGTCGGTGAGCAGTTCTTC
>-|few|TRBV24-1|TRBJ1-1
CATSDGLGEAFF
TGTGCCACCAGTGATGGTCTAGGTGAAGCTTTCTTT
>TRBD2|few|TRBV18|TRBJ2-1
CASSPAAGAGNEQFF
TGTGCCAGCTCACCCGCAGCGGGGGCTGGCAATGAGCAGTTCTTC
>TRBD1|few|TRBV30|TRBJ2-2
CAWSEWTGVNTGELFF
TGTGCCTGGAGTGAATGGACAGGGGTTAACACCGGGGAGCTGTTTTTT
>-|-|TRBV7-7|TRBJ1-1
CASSSLGTRDTEAFF
TGTGCCAGCAGCAGTCTGGGGACCCGGGACACTGAAGCTTTCTTT
>-|-|TRBV20-1|TRBJ1-5
CSATRGALSNQPQHF
TGCAGTGCTACGCGGGGGGCGCTTAGCAATCAGCCCCAGCATTTT
>-|-|TRBV4-1|TRBJ2-5
CASSQLVPGLKETQYF
TGCGCCAGCAGCCAACTGGTCCCGGGACTGAAAGAGACCCAGTACTTC
>-|few|TRBV19|TRBJ1-1
CASKLSGTLNTEAFF
TGTGCCAGCAAGTTAAGCGGGACCTTGAACACTGAAGCTTTCTTT
>-|-|TRBV29-1|TRBJ1-2
CSVGAGRVDYGYTF
TGCAGCGTTGGGGCAGGGCGAGTCGACTATGGCTACACCTTC
>-|-|TRBV28|TRBJ1-3
CASGLGVNSGNTIYF
TGTGCCAGCGGATTGGGGGTGAATTCTGGAAACACCATATATTTT
>TRBD2|few|TRBV7-3|TRBJ2-3
CASSPLGLADTDTQYF
TGTGCCAGCAGCCCGCTGGGACTAGCCGACACAGATACGCAGTATTTT
>-|-|TRBV7-9|TRBJ1-2
CASSTDHSGGYTF
TGTGCCAGCAGCACCGACCACAGTGGGGGCTACACCTTC
>-|-|TRBV4-2|TRBJ2-2
CASSQRGATGELFF
TGTGCCAGCAGCCAAAGAGGGGCCACCGGGGAGCTGTTTTTT
>-|few|TRBV20-1|TRBJ2-7
CSARDDYEQYF
TGCAGTGCTCGGGACGACTACGAGCAGTACTTC
>TRBD1|few|TRBV4-2|TRBJ1-1
CASSMEGGGGTEAFF
TGTGCCAGCAGCATGGAAGGGGGCGGTGGGACTGAAGCTTTCTTT
>-|-|TRBV29-1|TRBJ2-6
CSVAIVEGANVLTF
TGCAGCGTTGCCATAGTGGAGGGGGCCAACGTCCTGACTTTC
>-|-|TRBV9|TRBJ1-1
CASSVVSPGTEAFF
TGTGCCAGCAGCGTAGTCTCACCCGGCACTGAAGCTTTCTTT
>TRBD2|many|TRBV10-3|TRBJ2-2
CAIRRLAGDSGELFF
TGTGCCATCAGGCGACTAGCGGGGGACAGCGGGGAGCTGTTTTTT
>TRBD1|few|TRBV6-5|TRBJ2-5
CASRTGYFRQETQYF
TGTGCCAGCAGGACAGGGTACTTTAGGCAAGAGACCCAGTACTTC
>-|many|TRBV7-3|TRBJ2-1
CASSPTGPSYNEQFF
TGTGCCAGCAGCCCCACCGGACCCTCCTACAATGAGCAGTTCTTC
>-|-|TRBV7-9|TRBJ1-2
CASSLVTVPYYGYTF
TGTGCCAGCAGTCTGGTTACAGTTCCCTACTATGGCTACACCTTC
>TRBD1|few|TRBV15|TRBJ2-7
CATSTDRGPYEQYF
TGTGCCACCAGCACGGACAGGGGTCCCTACGAGCAGTACTTC
>TRBD1|-|TRBV11-2|TRBJ1-2
CASRPGQGELKPIDPPKANYGYTF
TGTGCCAGCAGACCGGGACAGGGGGAACTCAAGCCTATCGACCCACCGAAAGCTAACTATGGCTACACCTTC
>TRBD1|-|TRBV10-1|TRBJ2-7
CASSESDRDEQYF
TGCGCCAGCAGTGAGTCGGACAGGGACGAGCAGTACTTC
>-|-|TRBV15|TRBJ2-5
CATSREGVQETQYF
TGTGCCACCAGCAGAGAGGGGGTTCAAGAGACCCAGTACTTC
>TRBD1|once|TRBV7-8|TRBJ2-7
CASSDDAGTVSYEQYF
TGTGCCAGCAGCGACGACGCCGGGACAGTATCCTACGAGCAGTACTTC
>-|-|TRBV4-3|TRBJ2-2
CASSRGGQGTGELFF
TGCGCCAGCAGCCGAGGGGGGCAGGGCACCGGGGAGCTGTTTTTT
>TRBD2|-|TRBV6-5|TRBJ2-1
CASSPAGTRGSNEQFF
TGTGCCAGCAGTCCTGCAGGGACTAGAGGCAGCAATGAGCAGTTCTTC
>-|-|TRBV6-5|TRBJ1-4
CASSYRKREKLFF
TGTGCCAGCAGTTACCGAAAAAGGGAAAAACTGTTTTTT
>TRBD1|few|TRBV20-1|TRBJ1-3
CSARTGAGNTIYF
TGCAGTGCGAGGACAGGGGCTGGAAACACCATATATTTT
>TRBD2|-|TRBV7-9|TRBJ2-5
CASSLGLAGWEETQYF
TGTGCCAGCAGCTTGGGACTAGCGGGGTGGGAAGAGACCCAGTACTTC
>-|many|TRBV20-1|TRBJ1-2
CSARDGTSGGYTF
TGCAGTGCTAGAGATGGGACATCGGGTGGCTACACCTTC
>-|-|TRBV29-1|TRBJ2-6
CSVAMSGANVLTF
TGCAGCGTTGCCATGTCTGGGGCCAACGTCCTGACTTTC
>-|-|TRBV20-1|TRBJ1-5
CSASAGVLVGQPQHF
TGCAGTGCTAGCGCAGGGGTCCTGGTAGGGCAGCCCCAGCATTTT
>-|-|TRBV2|TRBJ1-2
CASSGGRDNRGLNTF
TGTGCCAGCAGTGGGGGACGGGACAATCGCGGTCTAAACACCTTC
>TRBD1|-|TRBV20-1|TRBJ1-5
CSAIPGTGGIQPQHF
TGCAGTGCTATCCCCGGGACAGGGGGGATACAGCCCCAGCATTTT